This T cell receptor beta chain appears in the sequencing data of a study of blood T cell repertoires in COVID-19. Turning to the study itself: PBMCs, B-cell-depleted T cells, or T cells were the source of the cDNA or gDNA that made up the material.

In the original analysis: Amplification of reference gene primers was used by the study to estimate nucleated cell counts. Clones were sequenced by immunoSEQ multiplex PCR, and TCRdb holds only the in-frame ones, with some missing. The DNA gave D and trimming, while V, J and clone size come from that table. In the table there are about 180,000 clones, 65% to 85% of which are singletons. The clonotype comes from a middle-aged woman with COVID-19, enrolled during active disease. Input material: peripheral blood.

CDR3 loop: CSVDVDRENYGYTF. DNA for the CDR3: TGCAGCGTTGACGTGGACAGGGAGAACTATGGCTACACCTTC. The rearrangement links TRBV29-1 to TRBJ1-2; 8 nucleotides match TRBD1. CDR3 length equals 14 residues. Looked up from germline, CDR1 is SQVTM and CDR2 is ANQGSEA. V was clipped by 3 bases and J by 2 bases; unmatched bases: 5. The whole variable domain, filled in from reference TRBV29-1 and TRBJ1-2, reads SAVISQKPSRDICQRGTSLTIQCQVDSQVTMMFWYRQQPGQSLTLIATANQGSEATYESGFVIDKFPISRPNLTFSTLTVSNMSPEDSSIYLCSVDVDRENYGYTFGSGTRLTVV.